This paragraph covers one TCR beta chain sequence. Methods used by the authors: Estimation of nucleated cell counts relied on the amplification of reference gene primers. This table comes from immunoSEQ multiplex PCR, and its TCRdb copy is limited to in-frame clones, with some not included. V, J and clone size reflect that table, while D and trimming were determined from the DNA. The repertoire includes 350,000 to 450,000 clones, more than 75% of them detected once, and approximately 2.5% sits in the top ten. The data derive from a study of blood T cell repertoires in COVID-19. At the level of the study: The United States, Italy and Spain were the sources of the acute and convalescent COVID-19 samples. From T cells, B-cell-depleted T cells, or PBMCs came the material, which was cDNA or gDNA.

CDR1 is MNHEY, CDR2 SMNVEV, per germline (reference sequence). J gave up 5 bases and V 8 bases, and 12 bases lay outside the gene matches. This CDR3 is built from 15 residues. The V call is TRBV27, the J call TRBJ1-2, with 9 nucleotides matching TRBD1. Sequenced: peripheral blood. The receptor's source is a woman aged 60-75 years with COVID-19, enrolled during active disease. In DNA form, the CDR3 reads TGTGCCAGCGGGGGACCGGGACAGGGTAATTATGGCTACACCTTC. It is translated as CASGGPGQGNYGYTF.